These 11 T cell receptor beta chains came from one sample sequenced in a study of blood T cell repertoires in COVID-19. Method: immunoSEQ multiplex PCR; TCRdb's copy keeps in-frame clones and lacks some. The table has about 200,000 clones, roughly 77% seen once. The sample consisted of peripheral blood. The receptors shown here come from a woman between 40 and 50 years old with COVID-19, enrolled during active disease.

This clone was seen a handful of times. The chain links TRBV4-1 to TRBJ1-1, with D possibly matching TRBD1 (6 bases). Trimming left V 0 bases short and J 3 bases short, with 11 bases between. CDR3 size: 15 residues. Germline CDR1 MGHRA, CDR2 YSYEKL. CDR3 DNA: TGCGCCAGCAGCCAAGAACAGGGTCGGGACACTGAAGCTTTCTTT. Translated: CASSQEQGRDTEAFF.

This chain joins TRBV19 and TRBJ2-3; D might be TRBD2 (5 bases). The CDR3 runs to 12 residues. Per the germline V gene, CDR1 is LNHDA and CDR2 is SQIVND (reference sequence). V lost 6 bases, J lost 5 bases, and 9 bases lay in between. Written as DNA, the CDR3 is TGTGCCAGTAGCTCTACTAGAGATACGCAGTATTTT. Amino acid sequence: CASSSTRDTQYF.

This clone was observed a handful of times. The chain links TRBV28 to TRBJ1-2; the match to TRBD1 covers 7 bases. The CDR3 is 14 amino acids. V shed 6 bases, J shed 9 bases, and the junction held 13 bases outside the gene matches. From germline, CDR1 is MDHEN and CDR2 SYDVKM. CDR3 DNA: TGTGCCAGCAGACGAACCGGGACAGAATCAAGCTACACCTTC. Protein sequence: CASRRTGTESSYTF.

The V call is TRBV6-5, the J call TRBJ1-5; weak D call: TRBD1 (5 bases). V was trimmed by 10 bases and J by 0 bases, leaving 16 bases between them. Germline lookup yields CDR1 MNHEY and CDR2 SVGAGI. The length of the CDR3 is 15 residues. The CDR3 DNA reads TGTGCCATAAAGACAGACCCATATAGCAATCAGCCCCAGCATTTT. Translated: CAIKTDPYSNQPQHF.

V is TRBV4-1 and J is TRBJ1-4; a weak D match, TRBD1 (5 bases). The V end was cut by 0 bases, the J end by 7 bases, with 12 bases between. CDR3 length: 15 residues. CDR1 and CDR2 from the germline V gene are MGHRA and YSYEKL. The CDR3 reads CASSQEGQLGEKLFF. The DNA of the CDR3 is TGCGCCAGCAGCCAAGAAGGACAATTAGGTGAAAAACTGTTTTTT.

The V gene is TRBV3-1 (or the pseudogene TRBV3-2), the J gene TRBJ1-2; TRBD1 might be the D (5 bases). The CDR3 has 13 amino acids. Germline CDR1 LGHDT, CDR2 YNNKEL (reference sequence). Trimming took off 9 bases at V and 1 base at J, with 12 bases between the two ends. This CDR3 is CASARDFNYGYTF. The CDR3 region has the DNA TGTGCCAGTGCCAGGGACTTTAACTATGGCTACACCTTC.

V gene TRBV11-2 combines with J gene TRBJ1-1; D not resolved. Trimming shortened V by 2 bases and J by 2 bases, and 6 bases separated the two germline ends. Per the germline V gene, CDR1 is SGHAT and CDR2 is FQNNGV. The CDR3 spans 13 residues. The CDR3 reads CASSLPENTEAFF. The CDR3 DNA is TGTGCCAGCAGCTTACCAGAAAACACTGAAGCTTTCTTT.

The V gene is TRBV7-9, the J gene TRBJ1-5; 7 bases are a match to TRBD1. The CDR3 runs to 15 residues. V was pared by 4 bases and J by 3 bases, with 6 bases of the junction left unmatched. Germline V gives CDR1 SEHNR, CDR2 FQNEAQ (reference sequence). CDR3 in amino acids: CASSSDRDPNQPQHF. For the CDR3, the DNA is TGTGCCAGCAGCTCAGACAGGGACCCCAATCAGCCCCAGCATTTT.

The CDR3 DNA follows: TGTGCCAGCAGCTTAACAGCGGGAGGTAATGAGCAGTTCTTC. Protein product: CASSLTAGGNEQFF. The V call is TRBV11-2, the J call TRBJ2-1; TRBD2 aligns across 9 bases. There are 14 residues in the CDR3. The germline CDR1 and CDR2 sequences are SGHAT and FQNNGV. The V and J ends lost 2 bases and 7 bases, in that order; junction bases with no gene match: 3.

This chain uses TRBV5-4 with TRBJ1-1; no reliable D call. V was shortened by 2 bases and J by 7 bases, with 12 bases between the two germline ends. The CDR3 contains 13 residues. The germline V gene encodes CDR1 SGHNT and CDR2 YYREEE (reference sequence). In nucleotides, the CDR3 is TGTGCCAGCAGCTTAGGTCAGAGGCGTGAAGCTTTCTTT. This codes for CASSLGQRREAFF.

This rearrangement joins TRBV19 to TRBJ1-2, with 7 bases aligning to TRBD1. The CDR3 is 16 residues long. In germline, CDR1 is LNHDA, CDR2 SQIVND (reference sequence). V lost 7 bases and J lost 4; bases outside the gene matches: 15. In DNA form, the CDR3 reads TGTGCCAGTAAAGGGACAGCAATCGCCGGTAGCTATGGCTACACCTTC. Its translation: CASKGTAIAGSYGYTF.